This is a list of T cell receptor beta chains from one sample in a study of technical replicates of blood from a handful of donors. Measured with immunoSEQ multiplex PCR; TCRdb has only the in-frame clones, and not every one. The table lists around 80,000 clones, 93% of them singletons. The sequenced sample was T cells isolated from PBMCs. Receptors originate from a human donor in good health. The CDR3 runs from the conserved cysteine through the conserved F or W. The D gene is left open where the match is weak. Not every row has a clone size; where given, it reads once, few, many or a size class.

clone_size j_call d_call v_call cdr3_aa cdr3_nt
once TRBJ2-7 . TRBV7-9 CASSFVENYEQYF TGTGCCAGCAGCTTCGTAGAGAATTACGAGCAGTACTTC
. TRBJ2-3 . TRBV6-4 CASSDLKTPDTQYF TGTGCCAGCAGTGACCTGAAGACTCCAGATACGCAGTATTTT
. TRBJ2-1 TRBD2 TRBV4-2 CASSGTSGHNEQFF TGTGCCAGCAGCGGGACTAGCGGACACAATGAGCAGTTCTTC
. TRBJ1-5 . TRBV19 CASTLGGFGAQPQHF TGTGCCAGTACCCTGGGGGGGTTCGGAGCTCAGCCCCAGCATTTT
. TRBJ1-2 . TRBV28 CASSLWVRSNYGYTF TGTGCCAGCAGTTTATGGGTGCGGTCGAACTATGGCTACACCTTC
. TRBJ2-3 TRBD2 TRBV18 CASSPPFGTSGRVPDTQYF TGTGCCAGCTCACCACCTTTCGGGACTAGCGGGAGAGTGCCAGATACGCAGTATTTT
. TRBJ2-7 TRBD1 TRBV28 CASTPIRDRGPGEQYF TGTGCCAGCACCCCCATCCGGGACAGGGGGCCTGGCGAGCAGTACTTC
. TRBJ2-1 TRBD2 TRBV27 CASRSSGRADNEQFF TGTGCCAGTCGTTCTAGCGGGAGGGCCGACAATGAGCAGTTCTTC
. TRBJ2-5 . TRBV6-5 CASNEVGVETQYF TGTGCCAGTAACGAGGTAGGGGTAGAGACCCAGTACTTC
. TRBJ2-5 . TRBV30 CAWSGWVLGETQYF TGTGCCTGGAGCGGGTGGGTTCTTGGGGAGACCCAGTACTTC
. TRBJ1-1 TRBD1 TRBV18 CASSPKGARSLEAFF TGTGCCAGCTCACCAAAGGGGGCGAGATCCCTTGAAGCTTTCTTT
. TRBJ2-7 . TRBV13 CASRRQVGEQYF TGTGCCAGCAGGAGACAGGTCGGAGAGCAGTACTTC
. TRBJ2-7 TRBD2 TRBV11-2 CASSLAGTSGTRQYF TGTGCCAGCAGCCTGGCCGGGACTAGCGGGACGAGACAGTACTTC
. TRBJ2-5 . TRBV19 CASSMGGAPRETQYF TGTGCCAGTAGTATGGGGGGGGCACCACGGGAGACCCAGTACTTC
. TRBJ2-5 . TRBV15 CATSRDEGGGETQYF TGTGCCACCAGCAGAGATGAGGGCGGAGGGGAGACCCAGTACTTC
. TRBJ2-2 . TRBV4-1 CASSQVNMRLLNTGELFF TGCGCCAGCAGCCAAGTCAATATGAGACTATTGAACACCGGGGAGCTGTTTTTT
. TRBJ1-5 . TRBV2 CASALEDQPQHF TGTGCCAGCGCCCTAGAAGATCAGCCCCAGCATTTT
. TRBJ2-7 TRBD1 TRBV2 CASTQGPYEQYF TGTGCCAGCACACAGGGGCCGTACGAGCAGTACTTC
. TRBJ1-3 . TRBV28 CASSLQNSGNTIYF TGTGCCAGCAGTTTACAAAACTCTGGAAACACCATATATTTT
. TRBJ2-7 TRBD2 TRBV4-1 CASSQDTGLIYEQYF TGCGCCAGCAGCCAAGATACGGGACTAATCTACGAGCAGTACTTC
. TRBJ2-3 . TRBV19 CASSTRILRGLTDTQYF TGTGCCAGTAGTACCCGGATCCTTAGAGGATTGACAGATACGCAGTATTTT
. TRBJ2-1 . TRBV19 CASTQPYYNEQFF TGTGCCAGTACTCAACCCTACTACAATGAGCAGTTCTTC
. TRBJ1-2 . TRBV5-4 CASSRAGVGDYGYTF TGTGCCAGCAGCCGTGCGGGGGTGGGGGACTATGGCTACACCTTC
. TRBJ2-7 . TRBV5-1 CASSWSYTSYDEQYF TGCGCCAGCAGCTGGTCCTATACCTCCTACGACGAGCAGTACTTC
. TRBJ2-7 . TRBV28 CASSGAYPPYEQYF TGTGCCAGCAGTGGAGCCTACCCACCCTACGAGCAGTACTTC
. TRBJ1-6 . TRBV6-1 CASSEARRGWQDSPLHF TGTGCCAGCAGTGAAGCGAGAAGGGGCTGGCAGGATTCACCCCTCCACTTT
. TRBJ1-1 TRBD1 TRBV19 CASSGGDRGYTEAFF TGTGCCAGTAGCGGAGGGGACAGGGGGTACACTGAAGCTTTCTTT
. TRBJ1-3 . TRBV9 CASSVVAGPFPGNTIYF TGTGCCAGCAGCGTAGTCGCGGGACCCTTCCCAGGAAACACCATATATTTT
. TRBJ2-1 TRBD1 TRBV7-9 CASSPKGAAVSEQFF TGTGCCAGCAGCCCTAAGGGGGCAGCAGTAAGTGAGCAGTTCTTC
once TRBJ2-1 . TRBV6-5 CASSYRRGGIYNEQFF TGTGCCAGCAGTTATAGGAGGGGGGGGATCTACAATGAGCAGTTCTTC
. TRBJ2-5 TRBD1 TRBV7-3 CASSLYRGETQYF TGTGCCAGCAGCCTATACAGGGGAGAGACCCAGTACTTC
. TRBJ2-5 TRBD2 TRBV15 CATSSRWGGGQETQYF TGTGCCACCAGCAGCCGTTGGGGCGGGGGACAAGAGACCCAGTACTTC
. TRBJ2-3 . TRBV6-6 CASRVGVTDTQYF TGTGCCAGCAGAGTCGGGGTCACAGATACGCAGTATTTT
. TRBJ2-7 . TRBV18 CASSPGGSYEQYF TGTGCCAGCTCACCCGGCGGCTCCTACGAGCAGTACTTC
once TRBJ2-1 . TRBV21-1 CASSKEGAGGNSYNEQFF TGTGCCAGCAGCAAAGAGGGAGCGGGGGGAAACTCCTACAATGAGCAGTTCTTC
. TRBJ1-5 . TRBV7-9 CASSLGQYQPQHF TGTGCCAGCAGCTTAGGTCAATATCAGCCCCAGCATTTT
. TRBJ1-6 . TRBV5-5 CASSLVAGLRGSYNSPLHF TGTGCCAGCAGCTTGGTGGCGGGGCTCAGAGGGTCCTATAATTCACCCCTCCACTTT
. TRBJ2-3 TRBD2 TRBV6-1 CASSGLAGGPSDTQYF TGTGCCAGCAGTGGTCTGGCGGGAGGGCCGTCAGATACGCAGTATTTT
. TRBJ1-1 . TRBV30 CAWSVRGGNTEAFF TGTGCCTGGAGTGTACGGGGGGGGAACACTGAAGCTTTCTTT
once TRBJ2-7 . TRBV28 CASSRAYEQYF TGTGCCAGCAGCAGGGCCTACGAGCAGTACTTC
. TRBJ2-7 . TRBV5-6 CASSFPGYYEQYF TGTGCCAGCAGCTTTCCAGGGTACTACGAGCAGTACTTC
. TRBJ2-7 . TRBV7-9 CASSWTFYEQYF TGTGCCAGCAGCTGGACTTTCTACGAGCAGTACTTC
. TRBJ2-7 . TRBV6-5 CASSYTTSSYEQYF TGTGCCAGCAGTTACACCACCAGCTCCTACGAGCAGTACTTC
. TRBJ1-6 . TRBV15 CATSRVHPGINSPLHF TGTGCCACCAGCAGAGTTCATCCAGGGATTAATTCACCCCTCCACTTT
. TRBJ1-4 . TRBV28 CATQGNNREKLFF TGTGCCACCCAGGGTAATAATCGGGAAAAACTGTTTTTT
. TRBJ1-5 . TRBV6-1 CASSAAPSGSNQPQHF TGTGCCAGCAGTGCCGCGCCTTCGGGGAGCAATCAGCCCCAGCATTTT
. TRBJ2-1 TRBD1 TRBV28 CASSKGTGRGNEQFF TGTGCCAGCAGTAAAGGGACAGGGAGAGGCAATGAGCAGTTCTTC
. TRBJ2-1 TRBD2 TRBV5-1 CASSSGLDLDEQFF TGCGCCAGCAGCTCGGGACTAGATTTGGATGAGCAGTTCTTC
. TRBJ1-1 . TRBV9 CASSVGLTEAFF TGTGCCAGCAGCGTAGGGCTCACTGAAGCTTTCTTT